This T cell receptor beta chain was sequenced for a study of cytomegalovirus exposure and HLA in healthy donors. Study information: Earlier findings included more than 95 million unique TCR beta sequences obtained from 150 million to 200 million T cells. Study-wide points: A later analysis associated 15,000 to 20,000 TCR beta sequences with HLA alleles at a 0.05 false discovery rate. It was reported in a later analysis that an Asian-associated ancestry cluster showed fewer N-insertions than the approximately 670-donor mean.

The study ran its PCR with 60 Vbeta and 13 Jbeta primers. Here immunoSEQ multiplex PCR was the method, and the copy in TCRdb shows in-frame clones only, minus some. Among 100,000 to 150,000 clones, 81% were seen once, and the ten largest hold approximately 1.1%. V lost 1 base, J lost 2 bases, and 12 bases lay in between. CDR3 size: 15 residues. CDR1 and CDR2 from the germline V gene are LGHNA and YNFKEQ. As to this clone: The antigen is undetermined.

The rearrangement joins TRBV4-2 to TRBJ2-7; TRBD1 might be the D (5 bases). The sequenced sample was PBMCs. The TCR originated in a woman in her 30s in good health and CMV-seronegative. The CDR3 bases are TGTGCCAGCAGCCAAGGGCCAGGGCGTGCCTACGAGCAGTACTTC. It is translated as CASSQGPGRAYEQYF.